The 5 T cell receptor beta chains in this list originate from one sample, sequenced in a study of cytomegalovirus exposure and HLA in healthy donors. This PCR relied on a set of 60 Vbeta primers and 13 Jbeta primers. Repertoires were generated with immunoSEQ multiplex PCR, while TCRdb's copy carries only in-frame clones and drops some. The top ten clones hold around 13% of a sample with more than 95,000 clones, under 80% of them seen once. Sequencing used PBMCs. These receptors all come from a woman aged 55-70 years in good health and CMV-seropositive.

DNA of the CDR3: TGCGCCAGCAGCCTCCAGGGGGATTCACCCCTCCACTTT. Amino acids: CASSLQGDSPLHF. The V call is TRBV5-1, the J call TRBJ1-6; 7 nucleotides match TRBD1. CDR1 and CDR2 (germline): SGHRS, YFSETQ. J was trimmed by 8 bases and V by 4 bases; bases with no gene match: 3. CDR3 size: 13 residues.

The chain joins TRBV7-2 to TRBJ1-1, with 8 bases lining up with TRBD1. Looked up from germline, CDR1 is SGHTA and CDR2 is FQGNSA. The CDR3 extends over 15 amino acids. Unmatched junction bases numbered 7, after V lost 5 bases and J lost 2 bases. The CDR3 nucleotides are TGTGCCAGCAGCCCCCAGGGGGCCTCAAACACTGAAGCTTTCTTT. Encoded protein: CASSPQGASNTEAFF.

This clone appeared once. V and J are TRBV5-6 and TRBJ1-2; the D is unclear. This CDR3 has 16 amino acids. Trimming shortened V by 0 bases and J by 2 bases, and 14 bases separated the two germline ends. Germline-derived CDR1 and CDR2 are SGHDT and YYEEEE. This chain's CDR3 is CASSLAPKGGNYGYTF. CDR3 DNA: TGTGCCAGCAGCTTGGCGCCAAAAGGCGGCAACTATGGCTACACCTTC. Filled out from reference TRBV5-6 and TRBJ1-2, the complete variable domain reads DAGVTQSPTHLIKTRGQQVTLRCSPKSGHDTVSWYQQALGQGPQFIFQYYEEEERQRGNFPDRFSGHQFPNYSSELNVNALLLGDSALYLCASSLAPKGGNYGYTFGSGTRLTVV.

The chain combines TRBV5-1 with TRBJ2-3; 10 nucleotides line up with TRBD2. V was pared by 1 base and J by 0 bases, with 5 bases of the junction left unmatched. Germline CDR1 is SGHRS and CDR2 is YFSETQ. The CDR3 runs 17 residues. The CDR3 region has the DNA TGCGCCAGCAGCTTGATGGGACTAGCGCTGAGCACAGATACGCAGTATTTT. Its protein product is CASSLMGLALSTDTQYF.

CDR3 coding DNA: TGCAGCGTTGAAATACGGGGGGCCAGAGAGACCCAGTACTTC. It translates to CSVEIRGARETQYF. The chain uses TRBV29-1 and TRBJ2-5; D might be TRBD2 (7 bases). CDR3 size: 14 residues. Trimming removed 2 bases from V and 4 bases from J, with 14 bases in between. In germline, CDR1 is SQVTM, CDR2 ANQGSEA.